This is a list of T cell receptor beta chains from one sample in a study of blood T cell repertoires in COVID-19. Assay: immunoSEQ multiplex PCR; the TCRdb copy retains only in-frame clones and omits some. The table includes fewer than 250,000 clones, roughly 85% detected once. The sequenced sample consisted of PBMCs or T cells enriched from blood (not recorded which). The source is a woman aged 50 to 65 with acute COVID-19. Each CDR3 is given with its conserved first and last residue. A D gene is named only where the DNA matches it firmly. Clone size is not always given. Where it is, it says once, few, many or a class for expanded clones.

D,J,size,V,DNA,CDR3
TRBD1,TRBJ1-1,-,TRBV7-2,TGTGCCAGCAGCTTAACAGGGGGGTCTTATGAAGCTTTCTTT,CASSLTGGSYEAFF
-,TRBJ2-1,-,TRBV18,TGTGCCAGCTCACCACCGATCAGGTACAATGAGCAGTTCTTC,CASSPPIRYNEQFF
-,TRBJ2-7,-,TRBV5-4,TGTGCCAGCAGCTTGGAGGGACTGGTTTTGGAGCAGTACTTC,CASSLEGLVLEQYF
TRBD1,TRBJ1-2,-,TRBV29-1,TGCAGCGTCGAACGGACAGGGGCGGATGGCTACACCTTC,CSVERTGADGYTF
TRBD1,TRBJ1-2,-,TRBV19,TGTGCCAGTCGTGCTGACAGGGGGCTTCAGGGTTACACCTTC,CASRADRGLQGYTF
-,TRBJ1-1,-,TRBV12-3/TRBV12-4,TGTGCCAGCAGTCCCTCGGGGAGGGTCGTAACTTTCTTT,CASSPSGRVVTFF
-,TRBJ1-1,-,TRBV9,TGTGCCAGCAGCGTTTCAGGGATGGTTGAAGCTTTCTTT,CASSVSGMVEAFF
-,TRBJ1-4,-,TRBV4-3,TGCGCCAGCAGCCAAGATTCAGGATCAGCAACTAATGAAAAACTGTTTTTT,CASSQDSGSATNEKLFF
TRBD1,TRBJ1-1,once,TRBV19,TGTGCCAGTAGTACCTCAGGGGGCCGGAACACTGAAGCTTTCTTT,CASSTSGGRNTEAFF
-,TRBJ2-5,-,TRBV12-5,TGTGCTAGTGTTAACAGGGAGGGAGAGACCCAGTACTTC,CASVNREGETQYF
-,TRBJ1-4,-,TRBV5-3,TGTGCCACCTCAGGTTACCCGAATTCAACTAATGAAAAACTGTTTTTT,CATSGYPNSTNEKLFF
-,TRBJ1-3,-,TRBV4-3,TGCGCCAGCAGCCAAGCACGGACAGCTGGAAACACCATATATTTT,CASSQARTAGNTIYF
-,TRBJ1-1,-,TRBV5-1,TGCGCCAGCAGCTTGATCCAGGGCGGGAGCACTGAAGCTTTCTTT,CASSLIQGGSTEAFF
-,TRBJ1-1,-,TRBV7-2,TGTGCCAGCAGCTTCACTACAGGGAACACTGAAGCTTTCTTT,CASSFTTGNTEAFF
-,TRBJ2-6,once,TRBV25-1,TGTGCCAGCAGTGATCAGTGGGCCAACGTCCTGACTTTC,CASSDQWANVLTF
TRBD1,TRBJ1-5,-,TRBV11-2,TGTGCCAGCAGCCTCTATCCGGCGGACAGGGGTGACCAGCCCCAGCATTTT,CASSLYPADRGDQPQHF
TRBD1,TRBJ1-1,-,TRBV9,TGTGCCAGCAGCGTAGGGGGGACAGGGAACACTGAAGCTTTCTTT,CASSVGGTGNTEAFF
TRBD1,TRBJ1-6,-,TRBV7-2,TGTGCCAGCAGCTTAGCACAGGGGAATAATTCACCCCTCCACTTT,CASSLAQGNNSPLHF
TRBD1,TRBJ1-1,-,TRBV5-1,TGCGCCAGCAGCCAGACAGGGGGCGTTGAGGCTTTCTTT,CASSQTGGVEAFF
-,TRBJ1-5,-,TRBV23-1,TGCGCCAGCAGCCAAGACAGGTACGGAAGCAATCAGCCCCAGCATTTT,CASSQDRYGSNQPQHF
-,TRBJ2-3,-,TRBV29-1,TGCAGCGTTGAGTCTAGCGTTCTGTATTTT,CSVESSVLYF
TRBD1,TRBJ2-7,-,TRBV5-1,TGCGCCAGCAGCACTCAACCGGGACAGGTGATCTACGAGCAGTACTTC,CASSTQPGQVIYEQYF
-,TRBJ2-7,-,TRBV3-1/TRBV3-2,TGTGCCAGCAGCCAAGGTTCAGGAGGGCAGGGGGGTTCCGAGCAGTACTTC,CASSQGSGGQGGSEQYF